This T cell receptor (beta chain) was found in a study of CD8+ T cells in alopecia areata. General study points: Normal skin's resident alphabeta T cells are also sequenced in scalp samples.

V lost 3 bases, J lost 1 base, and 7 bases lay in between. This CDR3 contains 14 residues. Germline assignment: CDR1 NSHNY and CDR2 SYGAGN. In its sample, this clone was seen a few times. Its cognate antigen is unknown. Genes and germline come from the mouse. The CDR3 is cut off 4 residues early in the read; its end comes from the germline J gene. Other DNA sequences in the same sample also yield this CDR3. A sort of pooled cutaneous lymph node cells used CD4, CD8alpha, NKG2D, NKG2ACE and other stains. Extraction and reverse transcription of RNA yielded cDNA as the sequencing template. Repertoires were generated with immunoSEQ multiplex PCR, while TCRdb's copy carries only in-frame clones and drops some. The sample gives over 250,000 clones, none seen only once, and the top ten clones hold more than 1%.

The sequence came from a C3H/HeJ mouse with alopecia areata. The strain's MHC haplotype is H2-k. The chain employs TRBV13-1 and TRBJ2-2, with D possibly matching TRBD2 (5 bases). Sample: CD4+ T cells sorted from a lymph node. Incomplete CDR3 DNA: TGTGCCAGCAGTGGGACTTTAAACACCGGG. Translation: CASSGTLNTG. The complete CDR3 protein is CASSGTLNTGQLYF.